Listed below are T cell receptor beta chains from one sample, sequenced in a study of cytomegalovirus exposure and HLA in healthy donors. The repertoire was sequenced with immunoSEQ multiplex PCR; TCRdb's copy has only in-frame clones and lacks some. This table holds about 210,000 clones, approximately 82% found once. Input material: PBMCs. The receptors derive from a man aged 40-50 years in good health and CMV-seropositive. The CDR3 runs from the conserved cysteine through the conserved F or W. A D gene is named only where the DNA matches it firmly. Part of the rows lack a size; the others show once, few, many or a class for expanded clones.

j_call d_call clone_size v_call cdr3_aa cdr3_nt
TRBJ1-6 . . TRBV4-3 CASSQVGDSPLHF TGCGCCAGCAGCCAAGTTGGAGATTCACCCCTCCACTTT
TRBJ2-1 TRBD2 . TRBV10-3 CAIKSPSGRNEQFF TGTGCCATCAAGTCCCCTAGCGGGAGGAATGAGCAGTTCTTC
TRBJ2-4 TRBD2 . TRBV2 CASAGLAGLAKNIQYF TGTGCCAGCGCCGGACTAGCGGGCCTAGCCAAAAACATTCAGTACTTC
TRBJ2-4 . . TRBV30 CALGVKNIQYF TGTGCCCTAGGGGTCAAAAACATTCAGTACTTC
TRBJ1-5 . once TRBV7-3 CASSLSGSGQPQHF TGTGCCAGCAGCTTATCGGGATCAGGTCAGCCCCAGCATTTT
TRBJ1-2 . . TRBV27 CASSLHRNTNYGYTF TGTGCCAGCAGTTTACACAGGAATACTAACTATGGCTACACCTTC
TRBJ1-1 . . TRBV5-1 CASSLRARGTEAFF TGCGCCAGCAGCTTAAGGGCCAGGGGAACTGAAGCTTTCTTT
TRBJ2-2 . . TRBV9 CASKPTSLGELFF TGTGCCAGCAAACCGACTAGTTTGGGGGAGCTGTTTTTT
TRBJ1-1 . once TRBV7-9 CASSFGTQSLNTEAFF TGTGCCAGCAGCTTCGGGACACAATCTCTCAATACTGAAGCTTTCTTT
TRBJ2-1 TRBD1 . TRBV6-6 CASSYSTGTAYNEQFF TGTGCCAGCAGTTACTCGACGGGGACAGCTTACAATGAGCAGTTCTTC
TRBJ2-4 TRBD1 . TRBV7-2 CASSLYGQGGDIQYF TGTGCCAGCAGCTTGTACGGACAGGGAGGAGACATTCAGTACTTC
TRBJ1-4 . . TRBV5-6 CASSFFSTAEKLFF TGTGCCAGCAGCTTTTTTTCGACAGCTGAAAAACTGTTTTTT
TRBJ1-2 TRBD1 . TRBV5-1 CASSSKQGVDGYTF TGCGCCAGCAGCTCGAAACAGGGGGTAGATGGCTACACCTTC
TRBJ2-1 TRBD1 . TRBV6-5 CASSSVRTGVYNEQFF TGTGCCAGCAGTTCCGTGCGGACAGGGGTTTACAATGAGCAGTTCTTC
TRBJ2-2 TRBD1 . TRBV2 CARPTGTGGAFPGELFF TGTGCCAGACCAACCGGGACAGGGGGCGCCTTCCCCGGGGAGCTGTTTTTT
TRBJ2-2 . . TRBV9 CASSVPPDSTGELFF TGTGCCAGCAGCGTCCCCCCGGACAGCACCGGGGAGCTGTTTTTT
TRBJ2-2 TRBD2 . TRBV5-1 CASSSGTSGSTGELFF TGCGCCAGCAGCTCCGGGACTAGCGGGAGTACCGGGGAGCTGTTTTTT
TRBJ1-5 . once TRBV19 CASSITGSNQPQHF TGTGCCAGTAGTATAACAGGGAGCAATCAGCCCCAGCATTTT
TRBJ1-1 TRBD1 . TRBV5-1 CASSLVVAGGTEAFF TGCGCCAGCAGCTTGGTCGTGGCAGGGGGCACTGAAGCTTTCTTT
TRBJ2-2 . . TRBV9 CASSDPAAGELFF TGTGCCAGCAGCGACCCGGCGGCCGGGGAGCTGTTTTTT
TRBJ2-1 TRBD2 . TRBV29-1 CSVDAGTSGYNEQFF TGCAGCGTCGATGCCGGGACTAGCGGATACAATGAGCAGTTCTTC
TRBJ1-4 . . TRBV9 CASSEGATNEKLFF TGTGCCAGCAGCGAGGGGGCAACTAATGAAAAACTGTTTTTT
TRBJ2-1 TRBD1 . TRBV7-6 CASSLRGQSSYNEQFF TGTGCCAGCAGCTTAAGGGGGCAGAGCTCCTACAATGAGCAGTTCTTC
TRBJ2-1 TRBD2 . TRBV5-1 CASSSKGLATGYEQFF TGCGCCAGCAGCTCTAAGGGACTAGCGACTGGATATGAGCAGTTCTTC
TRBJ1-1 . . TRBV7-9 CASSLGTANTEAFF TGTGCCAGCAGCTTAGGGACAGCGAACACTGAAGCTTTCTTT
TRBJ2-3 . . TRBV4-2 CASSSRTGGDTQYF TGTGCCAGCAGCTCCCGGACTGGGGGGGATACGCAGTATTTT
TRBJ2-7 . . TRBV5-6 CASSLTKTYEQYF TGTGCCAGCAGCTTGACTAAGACCTACGAGCAGTACTTC
TRBJ1-1 TRBD1 . TRBV14 CASSRRTGMNTEAFF TGTGCCAGCAGCAGACGGACAGGGATGAACACTGAAGCTTTCTTT
TRBJ1-5 . . TRBV28 CASSPLGVLPISNQPQHF TGTGCCAGCAGTCCCCTAGGTGTCCTACCGATTAGCAATCAGCCCCAGCATTTT
TRBJ1-1 . . TRBV18 CASSPIGGDGATEAFF TGTGCCAGCTCCCCAATTGGGGGCGATGGGGCGACTGAAGCTTTCTTT
TRBJ2-5 TRBD2 . TRBV7-8 CASGGPGGAKETQYF TGTGCCAGCGGAGGCCCGGGAGGTGCCAAAGAGACCCAGTACTTC
TRBJ2-1 . once TRBV19 CASFSSSYNEQFF TGTGCCAGCTTCTCGAGCTCCTACAATGAGCAGTTCTTC
TRBJ2-7 TRBD1 . TRBV28 CASSLPQTGTGTYEQYF TGTGCCAGCAGTTTACCCCAGACCGGGACAGGGACCTACGAGCAGTACTTC
TRBJ1-4 TRBD1 . TRBV19 CASSVDRGYEKLFF TGTGCCAGTAGTGTCGACAGGGGCTATGAAAAACTGTTTTTT
TRBJ2-3 . . TRBV7-3 CASSLTGAPDTQYF TGTGCCAGCAGCTTAACAGGGGCTCCGGATACGCAGTATTTT
TRBJ1-2 . . TRBV4-3 CASSQGQGFIYGYTF TGCGCCAGCAGCCAGGGTCAGGGGTTTATCTATGGCTACACCTTC